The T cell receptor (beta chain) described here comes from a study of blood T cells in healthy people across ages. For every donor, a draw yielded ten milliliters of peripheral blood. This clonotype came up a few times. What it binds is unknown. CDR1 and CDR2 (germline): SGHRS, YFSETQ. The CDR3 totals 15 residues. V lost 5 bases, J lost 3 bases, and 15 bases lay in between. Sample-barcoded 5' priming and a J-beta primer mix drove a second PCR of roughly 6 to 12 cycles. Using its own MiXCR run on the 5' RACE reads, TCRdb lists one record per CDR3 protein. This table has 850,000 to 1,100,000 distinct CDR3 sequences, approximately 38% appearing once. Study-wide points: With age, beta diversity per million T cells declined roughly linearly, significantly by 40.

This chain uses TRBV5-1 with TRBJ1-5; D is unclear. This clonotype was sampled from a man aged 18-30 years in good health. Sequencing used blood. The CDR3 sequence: CASRAGESINQPQHF. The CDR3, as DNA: TGCGCCAGCAGGGCTGGGGAATCGATCAATCAGCCCCAGCATTTT.